Given below is one T cell receptor beta chain in context. Next came a second PCR, run for about 6 to 12 cycles, which used a sample-barcoded 5' primer along with a J-beta primer mix. From the 5' RACE reads, TCRdb called clonotypes with MiXCR, one entry per CDR3 protein. The table records over 1,500,000 distinct CDR3 sequences, 39% of them present only once. This record belongs to a study of blood T cells in healthy people across ages. The CDR3 covers 11 residues. The ends were cut back, 9 bases at V and 9 bases at J, with 12 bases in the middle. The sequence was collected from a human donor in good health. The specimen was blood. This chain connects TRBV12-3 or TRBV12-4 to TRBJ2-1, with D possibly TRBD1 on 5 matching bases. CDR3 DNA: TGTGCCAGTGTCAGGGCTGGTGAGCAGTTCTTC. Residues: CASVRAGEQFF.